These 25 T cell receptor beta chains were all obtained from the same sample, sequenced in a study of glioma-infiltrating T cells. Using RNA template, CDR3s of TCR alpha and beta were amplified with iRepertoire arm-PCR. Using its own MiXCR run on the multiplex PCR reads, TCRdb lists one record per CDR3 protein. This table holds tens of thousands of distinct CDR3 sequences, roughly 40% found once. Sequencing used glioma tissue, nonneoplastic brain tissue, or PBMCs (not recorded which). The receptors stem from a human donor with low-grade glioma or glioblastoma, undergoing nonglioma brain surgery, or in good health (not recorded which).

Regarding this clonotype: The junction departs from the called germline gene at one end, perhaps through a read error. V gene TRBV6-1 combines with J gene TRBJ2-6, with D possibly matching TRBD2 (5 bases). Germline loops: CDR1 MNHNS, CDR2 SASEGT. The CDR3 covers 17 residues. The CDR3 sequence: CDSSPMGSISGANVLTF. In DNA form, the CDR3 reads TGTGACAGCAGTCCTATGGGGAGTATCTCTGGGGCCAACGTCCTGACTTTC.

Turning to this clonotype: A clone one base away is much larger, so this may be a read error. This CDR3 is CASSLDPRIGSTEAFF. The CDR3, as DNA: TGCGCCAGCAGCTTGGATCCCCGAATTGGGTCCACTGAAGCTTTCTTT. The V call is TRBV5-1, the J call TRBJ1-1; no firm D call. The germline V gene has CDR1 SGHRS and CDR2 YFSETQ. This CDR3 has 16 amino acids. V lost 0 bases and J 4 bases, leaving 16 bases between the germline ends.

The chain combines TRBV9 with TRBJ2-6; D not resolved. The V gene's germline CDR1 is SGDLS and CDR2 YYNGEE. Trimming took off 3 bases at V and 0 bases at J, with 10 bases between the two ends. This CDR3 has 16 residues. CDR3 sequence reads: CASSEPQDSGANVLTF. CDR3 sequence (DNA): TGTGCCAGCAGCGAACCGCAGGACTCTGGGGCCAACGTCCTGACTTTC.

About this clonotype itself: The junction differs from germline at one of its ends, possibly a read error. The chain recombines TRBV6-1 with TRBJ2-3; no clear D gene. The CDR3 runs 14 residues. Germline V CDR1 and CDR2: MNHNS, SASEGT. The CDR3 sequence is CASSELRSTDTQYF. The CDR3 DNA reads TGCGCCAGCAGTGAGCTCCGGAGCACAGATACACAGTATTTT.

As to this clonotype: A junction end diverges from the germline sequence, so it may reflect a read error. This sequence joins TRBV27 and TRBJ2-3; 8 bases match TRBD1. The CDR3 has 16 amino acids. Germline V gene data show CDR1 as MNHEY and CDR2 as SMNVEV (reference sequence). The CDR3 DNA reads TGTACCAGCAGTTTATCGACAGGGGCCGCGGCGCCTACGCAGTGTTTT. It is translated as CTSSLSTGAAAPTQCF.

This clonotype has at least ten counts. This rearrangement joins TRBV6-6 to TRBJ1-2; 7 bases align to TRBD1. V gave up 0 bases and J gave up 5 bases; unmatched junction bases: 3. The CDR3 is 14 amino acids. CDR1 and CDR2 (germline): MNHNY, SVGAGI (reference sequence). The CDR3, as DNA: TGTGCCAGCAGTTACTCGAGGGACAGTTATGGCTACACCTTC. Its protein product is CASSYSRDSYGYTF.

There are many counts of this clonotype. V usage is TRBV19 and J usage is TRBJ1-1; D uncertain. The ends were cut back, 8 bases at V and 1 base at J, with 8 bases in the middle. Germline V gene sequence: CDR1 LNHDA, CDR2 SQIVND (reference sequence). CDR3 length: 12 amino acids. In nucleotides, the CDR3 is TGTGCCAGTTTGGCGCCGAACACTGAAGCTTTCTTT. Translated, it gives CASLAPNTEAFF.

The V gene is TRBV20-1, the J gene TRBJ2-7; TRBD2 agrees at 10 bases. Per the germline V gene, CDR1 is DFQATT and CDR2 is SNEGSKA (reference sequence). With 0 bases clipped from V and 2 bases from J, the junction kept 4 bases outside the gene matches. The CDR3 extends over 15 amino acids. This CDR3 is CSARETGLAAYEQYF. For the CDR3, the DNA is TGCAGTGCTAGAGAAACAGGACTAGCGGCCTACGAGCAGTACTTC.

Details on this clonotype: Being one base from a much bigger clone, this may be a read error. The V and J genes are TRBV14 and TRBJ2-7; D not certain. CDR3 length: 12 residues. The germline V gene encodes CDR1 SGHDN and CDR2 FVKESK. This CDR3 reads CASGQGVYEQYF. The CDR3 DNA sequence: TGTGCCAGCGGCCAAGGAGTCTACGAGCAGTACTTC. The full variable domain, its missing parts supplied by reference TRBV14 and TRBJ2-7, is EAGVTQFPSHSVIEKGQTVTLRCDPISGHDNLYWYRRVMGKEIKFLLHFVKESKQDESGMPNNRFLAERTGGTYSTLKVQPAELEDSGVYFCASGQGVYEQYFGPGTRLTVT.

Details on this clonotype: A clone one base away is much larger, so this may be a read error. The chain employs TRBV3-1 and TRBJ2-5; no clear D. The CDR3 totals 14 residues. Germline-derived CDR1 and CDR2 are LGHDT and YNNKEL (reference sequence). The CDR3 spells CASGQVWGQETQYF. The CDR3 DNA follows: TGTGCCAGCGGCCAAGTCTGGGGCCAAGAGACCCAGTACTTC.

Many counts were recorded for this clonotype. The chain uses TRBV3-1 and TRBJ1-6; 10 nucleotides match TRBD1. Germline CDR1 LGHDT, CDR2 YNNKEL (reference sequence). The CDR3 has 16 amino acids. V trimming: 3 bases; J trimming: 6 bases; junction bases outside the gene matches: 5. CDR3 residues: CASSQTGTGANSPLHF. CDR3 DNA sequence: TGTGCCAGCAGCCAGACCGGGACAGGGGCTAATTCACCCCTCCACTTT.

This chain uses TRBV29-1 with TRBJ2-5, with D possibly matching TRBD2 (5 bases). In germline, CDR1 is SQVTM, CDR2 ANQGSEA. V was trimmed by 4 bases and J by 4 bases, leaving 13 bases between them. The CDR3 has 13 residues. CDR3 loop: CSVGAVVGETQYF. CDR3 DNA sequence: TGCAGCGTTGGAGCGGTAGTGGGAGAGACCCAGTACTTC.

This clonotype was detected ten times or more. V usage is TRBV2 and J usage is TRBJ2-1; TRBD2 might be the D (5 bases). The CDR3 is 13 amino acids. The germline gives CDR1 SNHLY, CDR2 FYNNEI. Trimming removed 7 bases from V and 7 bases from J, with 14 bases in between. The CDR3 DNA is TGTGCCAGCACTAGAGACCCGGGGAATGAGCAGTTCTTC. Encoded protein: CASTRDPGNEQFF.

This clonotype was observed a handful of times. The chain carries TRBV5-5 and TRBJ1-4; D is undetermined. V was cut by 0 bases and J by 5 bases, with 8 bases left in between. This CDR3 contains 14 residues. Germline loops: CDR1 SGHKS, CDR2 YYEKEE (reference sequence). The CDR3 DNA follows: TGTGCCAGCAGCTTGGATTTGCAGAATGAAAAACTGTTTTTT. It specifies CASSLDLQNEKLFF.

This clonotype was counted many times. This chain joins TRBV7-2 and TRBJ2-3; 9 bases line up with TRBD1. V was pared by 2 bases and J by 5 bases, with 2 bases of the junction left unmatched. The CDR3 has 14 amino acids. The germline gives CDR1 SGHTA, CDR2 FQGNSA. The CDR3 DNA reads TGTGCCAGCAGCTTAACAGGGGGCTTAGATACGCAGTATTTT. Amino acids: CASSLTGGLDTQYF.

Ten or more counts support this clonotype. V is TRBV24-1 and J is TRBJ2-5, with D possibly TRBD1 on 6 matching bases. The germline V and J ends were trimmed by 2 bases and 5 bases, with 14 bases remaining between them. This CDR3 comprises 15 residues. The germline V gene has CDR1 KGHDR and CDR2 SFDVKD. DNA of the CDR3: TGTGCCACCAGTGATTATAGTCACAGGGCCGAGACCCAGTACTTC. Its translation: CATSDYSHRAETQYF.

In this sample, this clonotype turned up many times. The genes are TRBV7-2 and TRBJ1-4; weak D call: TRBD1 (6 bases). The CDR3 length is 15 residues. CDR1 and CDR2 from the germline V gene are SGHTA and FQGNSA. V was trimmed by 1 base and J by 5 bases, leaving 11 bases between them. CDR3 sequence reads: CASSLGVGGNEKLFF. CDR3 sequence (DNA): TGTGCCAGCAGCTTAGGTGTAGGGGGGAATGAAAAACTGTTTTTT.

This clonotype was observed at least ten times. V usage is TRBV2 and J usage is TRBJ2-7; D is unclear. Trimming removed 8 bases at V and 3 bases at J, with 11 bases between. Germline-derived CDR1 and CDR2 are SNHLY and FYNNEI. The CDR3 contains 12 residues. The CDR3 spells CASAQVYYEQYF. CDR3 nucleotide sequence: TGTGCCAGCGCACAAGTCTACTACGAGCAGTACTTC.

In regard to this clonotype: A much larger clone differs from this one at a single base, so this may be a read error. V is TRBV19 and J is TRBJ2-5; the match to TRBD2 covers 7 bases. The CDR3 has 15 residues. J was trimmed by 4 bases and V by 6 bases; bases with no gene match: 11. CDR1 and CDR2 from the germline V gene are LNHDA and SQIVND (reference sequence). This CDR3 is CASSDSGPTRETQYF. CDR3 bases: TGTGCCAGTAGCGATAGCGGGCCCACCCGAGAGACCCAGTACTTC.

J is TRBJ1-1 and V is TRBV20-1, with D possibly TRBD1 on 5 matching bases. From germline, CDR1 is DFQATT and CDR2 SNEGSKA (reference sequence). This CDR3 is built from 13 residues. Deletions cut 8 bases from V and 7 bases from J, with 20 bases between. CDR3 nucleotide sequence: TGCAGTTCTCCTACAGGTCCCTCTCTTGAAGCTTTCTTT. Translation: CSSPTGPSLEAFF.

The rearrangement joins TRBV28 to TRBJ1-4; maybe TRBD1 (6 bases). CDR3 length: 15 amino acids. The V end lost 6 bases, the J end lost 5 bases, and 16 bases lay between the germline ends. Per the germline V gene, CDR1 is MDHEN and CDR2 is SYDVKM. CDR3 sequence reads: CASREIRDTNEKLFF. In nucleotides, the CDR3 is TGTGCCAGCAGGGAGATCCGGGACACCAATGAAAAACTGTTTTTT.

This clonotype was seen many times. V usage is TRBV20-1 and J usage is TRBJ2-7; no clear D. This CDR3 has 13 amino acids. In germline, CDR1 is DFQATT, CDR2 SNEGSKA (reference sequence). V was cut by 0 bases and J by 5 bases, with 11 bases left in between. CDR3 amino acids: CSARERLSDEQYF. CDR3 in DNA: TGCAGTGCTAGAGAGCGGCTCAGCGACGAGCAGTACTTC.

The table lists this clonotype with many counts. The chain recombines TRBV7-9 with TRBJ2-3, with a weak D call TRBD1 (6 bases). CDR3 length equals 12 residues. Germline V gene lookup returns CDR1 SEHNR and CDR2 FQNEAQ (reference sequence). The V end was cut by 5 bases, the J end by 6 bases, with 9 bases between. CDR3 coding DNA: TGTGCCAGCAGCCTAGACAGGGATACGCAGTATTTT. Translated: CASSLDRDTQYF.

Points on this clonotype: One junction end disagrees with the germline gene, perhaps due to a read error. The chain carries TRBV20-1 and TRBJ2-7; 9 bases are shared with TRBD2. This CDR3 region has 14 residues. Germline V gene lookup returns CDR1 DFQATT and CDR2 SNEGSKA (reference sequence). The CDR3 region has the DNA TGCAGTGCTAGAGATAGCGGGAGAACCTACGAGCTGTACTTC. This gives the protein CSARDSGRTYELYF.

To note about this clonotype: One end of the junction does not line up with germline, which may come from a read error. The J gene is TRBJ1-1, the V gene TRBV6-5, with D tentatively TRBD1 (5 bases). The CDR3 totals 16 residues. Germline values: CDR1 MNHEY, CDR2 SVGAGI. Here the CDR3 DNA reads TGTGACAGCAGGAAGGGCAGGGCCCCATCGGGAACTGAAGCTTTCTTT. As protein: CDSRKGRAPSGTEAFF.